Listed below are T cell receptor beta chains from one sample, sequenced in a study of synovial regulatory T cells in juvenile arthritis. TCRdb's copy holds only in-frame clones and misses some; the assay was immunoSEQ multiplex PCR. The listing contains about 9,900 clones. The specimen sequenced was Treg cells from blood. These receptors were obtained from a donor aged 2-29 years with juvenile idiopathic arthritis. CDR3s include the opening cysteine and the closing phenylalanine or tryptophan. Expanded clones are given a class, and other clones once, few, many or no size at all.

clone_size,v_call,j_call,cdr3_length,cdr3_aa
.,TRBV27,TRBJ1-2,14,CASTTLGSNYGYTF
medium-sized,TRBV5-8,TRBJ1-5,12,CASSLLYQPQHF
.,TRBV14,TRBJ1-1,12,CASSQVHSNAFF
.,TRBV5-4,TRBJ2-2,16,CASSPRPSLNTGELFF
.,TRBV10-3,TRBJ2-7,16,CAISESGGGNSYEQYF
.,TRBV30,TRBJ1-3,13,CASRGSSGNTIYF
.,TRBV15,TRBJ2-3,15,CATSRGGGRTDTQYF
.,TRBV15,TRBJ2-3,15,CATSRERGGTDTQYF
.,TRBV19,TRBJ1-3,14,CASTALSSGNTIYF
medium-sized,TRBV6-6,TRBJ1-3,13,CASSNSDENTIYF
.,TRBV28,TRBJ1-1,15,CASSLEIAVNTEAFF
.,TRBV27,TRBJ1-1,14,CASSPTGERTEAFF
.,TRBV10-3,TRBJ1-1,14,CAISEGGSRGEAFF
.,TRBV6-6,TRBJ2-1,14,CASSYSESHNEQFF
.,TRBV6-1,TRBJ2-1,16,CASSESIAGGLNEQFF
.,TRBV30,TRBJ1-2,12,CAWGTGDYGYTF
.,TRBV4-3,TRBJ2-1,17,CASSQLLAGGPYNEQFF
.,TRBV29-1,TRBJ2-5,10,CSVVGETQYF
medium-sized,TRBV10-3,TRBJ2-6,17,CAISESGQLSGANVLTF
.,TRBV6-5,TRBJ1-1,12,CASSLRGGEAFF
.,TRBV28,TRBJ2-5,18,CASSMVTYGDLPQETQYF
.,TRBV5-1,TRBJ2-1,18,CASSVGLAGGVLDNEQFF
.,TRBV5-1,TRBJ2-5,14,CASRAGQLQETQYF
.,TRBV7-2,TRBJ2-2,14,CASEKDGNTGELFF
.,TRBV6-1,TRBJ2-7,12,CASPSIGGEQYF
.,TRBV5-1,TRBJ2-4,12,CASSDRGGIQYF